The subject of this entry is one T cell receptor (beta chain). Its specificity is unknown. This record belongs to a study of response to subunit inactivated influenza vaccine. Overall study results and limits: After each seasonal influenza vaccination, few new T cells are recruited, the authors suggested.

In germline, CDR1 is SGHAT, CDR2 FQNNGV. The V and J ends lost 3 bases and 3 bases respectively, with 12 bases between them. The CDR3 has 15 residues. Via MiXCR, TCRdb re-called the RT-PCR reads, giving one row per CDR3 protein. Of hundreds of thousands of distinct CDR3 sequences in the sample, 12% to 15% were seen once. The starting material was PBMCs from blood, obtained 14 days before vaccination. This clonotype originated in a man aged 50-59 years who received an inactivated influenza vaccine. The chain is built from TRBV11-2 and TRBJ1-3; D ambiguous. The CDR3 DNA sequence: TGTGCCAGCAGCTTGGTAGAGGGCTTTGGAAACACCATATATTTT. Residues: CASSLVEGFGNTIYF.